This TCR beta chain was found in a study of blood T cell repertoires in COVID-19. The V gene's germline CDR1 is SQVTM and CDR2 ANQGSEA. Trimming left V 7 bases short and J 11 bases short, with 17 bases between. The CDR3 is made up of 11 amino acids. This clone was observed once. Participants came from roughly 25 US areas, aged about 18 to 89 years. Cohort 3 donors were reported recovered after two negative PCRs, clearance, or symptom resolution. Only in-frame clones appear in the TCRdb table, and some are missing; sequencing was by immunoSEQ multiplex PCR. The sample records fewer than 250,000 clones, about 88% being singletons.

V usage is TRBV29-1 and J usage is TRBJ1-1; D uncertain. The sequencing sample was made of PBMCs or T cells enriched from blood (not recorded which). The clonotype was recovered from a woman aged 25-40 years who had recovered from COVID-19. CDR3 residues: CSANSGLYAFF. As DNA, the CDR3 is TGCAGCGCCAACTCGGGGTTGTACGCTTTCTTT.